This TCR beta chain was found in a study of chemoradiotherapy in HPV16-positive cancers (dated by TCRdb to about 2022). At the level of the whole study: Functional T-cell assays on cells from two HPV16-positive patients defined candidate HPV-specific T-cell clones and common TCR motifs. The study asked whether T-cell immunity against the HPV oncoproteins E6 and E7 changes during chemoradiotherapy and whether it affects survival. The candidate HPV-specific TCRs and motifs were subsequently tracked in TCR repertoires obtained from 70 to 95 patients with HPV-related cancers. Paper-wide results and their limitations: Expansion of candidate HPV-specific clones and E7-related TCR motifs was observed in the tumor microenvironment during treatment, whereas no such expansion was observed for non-HPV-specific T cells. Among HPV16-positive patients, expansion of HPV-responsive T cells during chemoradiotherapy was associated with better recurrence-free survival. Only two HPV16-positive patients were used to derive the functional definition of HPV-specific T cells, and the survival association was reported for HPV16-positive patients.

Repertoires were sampled multiple times during chemoradiotherapy, which allowed clonal expansion in the tumor microenvironment to be followed. As encoded in the germline V gene, CDR1 is MGHDK while CDR2 is SYGVNS. V is reduced by 5 bases and J by 9 bases, leaving a spacing of 10 bases between them. CDR3 length: 11 amino acids, cysteine to phenylalanine. Only the CDR3 DNA stays, 33 bases, in frame from base 1. To note about this clone: Its antigen is currently not known. Base qualities are not at hand, and no much larger clone is one base apart.

The library was obtained by the immunoSEQ multiplex PCR assay. As stored in TCRdb, this immuneACCESS dataset retains in-frame rearrangements with V and J assigned. A fraction of the clones does not appear; measured against another copy, unresolved V genes explain less than half of the discrepancy, and the remainder lacks a known reason. The sample table records about 24,000 clones; about 90% of these occur just once. The ten largest clones represent about 4.5% of the sample. The chain links TRBV25-1 with TRBJ1-1; tentative D gene TRBD1, with 6 bases matching. Specimen: blood, collected from a patient who underwent chemoradiotherapy. The TCR comes from a human donor with HPV-associated anogenital cancer. The DNA sequence follows: TGTGCCAGCAGTAAGGGACAAAAAGCTTTCTTT. This encodes CASSKGQKAFF.